The 13 T cell receptor beta chains given below trace back to one sample, sequenced in a study of beta chain features in type 1 diabetes. Sequencing targeted expressed TCRB transcripts, as all isolated RNA had been reverse transcribed. Measured with immunoSEQ multiplex PCR; TCRdb has only the in-frame clones, and not every one. The sample contains 110,000 to 150,000 clones, less than 10% of which appear only once. Specimen: central memory CD4+ T cells from blood. These receptors originate from a middle-aged woman in good health.

This clone has a handful of counts. The rearrangement uses TRBV5-1 and TRBJ2-7; maybe TRBD1 (5 bases). The V end was cut by 1 base, the J end by 2 bases, with 10 bases between. The V gene's germline CDR1 is SGHRS and CDR2 YFSETQ. The CDR3 extends over 14 amino acids. The DNA of the CDR3 is TGCGCCAGCAGCTTGCTAGGGGAAACCTACGAGCAGTACTTC. The encoded protein is CASSLLGETYEQYF.

Comment on this clone: The sample has other DNA sequences that encode this CDR3 too. The chain carries TRBV5-5 and TRBJ2-3; D perhaps matches TRBD2 (6 bases). In germline, CDR1 is SGHKS, CDR2 YYEKEE (reference sequence). Deletions cut 0 bases from V and 4 bases from J, with 9 bases between. The CDR3 length is 14 residues. Here the CDR3 DNA reads TGTGCCAGCAGCTTGGGGGGAGGCCCAGATACGCAGTATTTT. It yields the protein CASSLGGGPDTQYF.

This clone was detected only a few times. The V gene is TRBV6-1, the J gene TRBJ1-5, with 9 bases aligning to TRBD1. The CDR3 is 13 residues long. The junction had 3 bases not matched to a gene; V was cut back by 6 bases and J by 6 bases. Germline V gives CDR1 MNHNS, CDR2 SASEGT. CDR3 region: CASSRDRVQPQHF. CDR3 bases: TGTGCCAGCAGCCGGGACAGGGTTCAGCCCCAGCATTTT.

This clone has only a few counts. The genes are TRBV29-1 and TRBJ2-1; TRBD1 matches at 10 bases. CDR1 is SQVTM and CDR2 is ANQGSEA in the germline V gene. The CDR3 totals 14 residues. V shed 7 bases, J shed 7 bases, and the junction held 10 bases outside the gene matches. The CDR3 here is CSGSGQGIGNEQFF. CDR3 nucleotide sequence: TGCAGCGGTTCGGGACAGGGGATAGGTAATGAGCAGTTCTTC.

The chain is built from TRBV7-2 and TRBJ2-3, with no clear D. Germline CDR1 and CDR2: SGHTA and FQGNSA. Trimming removed 5 bases at V and 2 bases at J, with 5 bases between. This CDR3 comprises 12 residues. CDR3 residues: CASSAYTDTQYF. CDR3 in DNA: TGTGCCAGCAGCGCCTACACAGATACGCAGTATTTT.

The chain uses TRBV7-2 and TRBJ1-3, with TRBD1 identical over 9 bases. Trimming at V came to 5 bases and at J to 3 bases, leaving 8 bases not matched to a gene. There are 16 residues in the CDR3. CDR1 is SGHTA and CDR2 is FQGNSA in the germline V gene. This CDR3 reads CASSPNRGLVGNTIYF. The CDR3 DNA is TGTGCCAGCAGCCCCAACAGGGGGCTTGTTGGAAACACCATATATTTT.

This clone was seen more than once but under ten times. One end of the junction does not line up with germline, which may come from a read error. The V and J genes are TRBV7-8 and TRBJ1-2, with a tentative D call TRBD1 (5 bases). The CDR3 has 14 amino acids. CDR1 SGHVS and CDR2 FQNEAQ come from the germline V gene. The DNA for the CDR3 is TGTGCCAGCAGCTACACCCCTAGGTCGGAGGGACGGTTCTTC. Translating it yields CASSYTPRSEGRFF.

The table lists this clone with a few counts. J is TRBJ1-4 and V is TRBV5-4; a possible D gene is TRBD1 (5 bases). The V end was cut by 4 bases, the J end by 7 bases, with 17 bases between. Germline CDR1 and CDR2: SGHNT and YYREEE (reference sequence). The CDR3 sequence is 15 residues long. The CDR3 sequence: CASSKRASGGEKLFF. CDR3 coding DNA: TGTGCCAGCAGCAAGAGGGCGTCCGGGGGTGAAAAACTGTTTTTT.

This clone was observed a single time. Written as DNA, the CDR3 is TGTGCCAGCAGTTCCCAATCAGGGGGCGCCTCAGATACGCAGTATTTT. This encodes CASSSQSGGASDTQYF. The J gene is TRBJ2-3, the V gene TRBV6-6, with 8 bases aligning to TRBD1. Germline CDR1 is MNHNY and CDR2 is SVGAGI (reference sequence). Germline trimming cut 4 bases from V and 4 bases from J; bases unmatched to any gene: 10. The CDR3 runs 16 residues.

The chain links TRBV19 to TRBJ1-2; the D gene is possibly TRBD1 (6 bases). V lost 5 bases and J 5 bases, leaving 12 bases between the germline ends. CDR3 length: 13 residues. Germline CDR1 and CDR2: LNHDA and SQIVND (reference sequence). In DNA, the CDR3 is TGTGCCAGTAGTTCTAATACAGGGTATGGCTACACCTTC. Translation: CASSSNTGYGYTF.

This clone was found a few times. CDR3 loop: CASSSLAWSYEQYF. CDR3 coding DNA: TGCGCCAGCAGCTCCTTAGCATGGTCTTACGAGCAGTACTTC. The chain recombines TRBV5-1 with TRBJ2-7; unclear D gene. Germline V lookup: CDR1 SGHRS, CDR2 YFSETQ. Trimming took 3 bases from V and 4 from J, leaving 14 bases between them. There are 14 residues in the CDR3.

The rearrangement uses TRBV2 and TRBJ2-7; tentative D call: TRBD2 (5 bases). The CDR3 covers 14 residues. Trimming took off 6 bases at V and 0 bases at J, with 12 bases between the two ends. Germline loops: CDR1 SNHLY, CDR2 FYNNEI. The CDR3 DNA reads as TGTGCCAGCAGGAGGTCGGGGAGCTCCTACGAGCAGTACTTC. Amino acids: CASRRSGSSYEQYF. Using reference TRBV2 and TRBJ2-7 for the parts outside the CDR3, the full variable domain is EPEVTQTPSHQVTQMGQEVILRCVPISNHLYFYWYRQILGQKVEFLVSFYNNEISEKSEIFDDQFSVERPDGSNFTLKIRSTKLEDSAMYFCASRRSGSSYEQYFGPGTRLTVT.

The rearrangement joins TRBV7-9 to TRBJ1-1; the D is unclear. V was pared by 1 base and J by 0 bases, with 9 bases between. CDR3 length: 15 amino acids. Germline V lookup: CDR1 SEHNR, CDR2 FQNEAQ (reference sequence). The CDR3 here is CASSLGTGMNTEAFF. DNA for the CDR3: TGTGCCAGCAGCTTAGGTACGGGAATGAACACTGAAGCTTTCTTT.